The 13 T cell receptor beta chains reported below all come from one sample, sequenced in a study of blood T cells in healthy people across ages. A second PCR of roughly 7 to 11 cycles used a sample-barcoded 5' primer and a J-beta primer mix. Each CDR3 protein is one row after TCRdb ran MiXCR on the 5' RACE reads. This sample yields about 1,500,000 distinct CDR3 sequences, of which roughly 27% are seen a single time; 7.7% belongs to the top ten. What was sequenced was blood. These receptors were collected from a woman aged 25-40 years in good health.

This clonotype was counted a single time. This chain uses TRBV6-2 or TRBV6-3 with TRBJ1-1, with a weak D call TRBD1 (6 bases). CDR3 length: 17 residues. V lost 2 bases to trimming and J lost 0 bases, with 16 bases between them. Germline values: CDR1 MNHEY, CDR2 SVGEGT. CDR3 region: CASSYPSGQILNTEAFF. CDR3 sequence (DNA): TGTGCCAGCAGTTACCCCAGCGGACAGATCCTGAACACTGAAGCTTTCTTT.

This clonotype has ten or more counts. The chain employs TRBV10-3 and TRBJ2-3, with 10 bases aligning to TRBD2. V shed 7 bases and J 1 base; nucleotides not matched to a gene: 5. The CDR3 runs 15 residues. Germline V CDR1 and CDR2: ENHRY, SYGVKD. CDR3 sequence reads: CAITASGGGTDTQYF. CDR3 DNA: TGTGCCATCACCGCAAGCGGGGGGGGCACAGATACGCAGTATTTT.

J is TRBJ1-2 and V is TRBV20-1; 8 positions agree with TRBD1. This CDR3 has 13 residues. In germline, CDR1 is DFQATT, CDR2 SNEGSKA (reference sequence). The CDR3 here is CSSRQQGAYGYTF. CDR3 bases: TGCAGCTCCCGTCAGCAGGGGGCGTATGGCTACACCTTC.

V and J are TRBV28 and TRBJ1-2; D call uncertain. Germline CDR1 is MDHEN and CDR2 is SYDVKM. The CDR3 sequence is 12 residues long. Trimming left V 2 bases short and J 6 bases short, with 7 bases between. The CDR3: CASSLEVHGYTF. The CDR3 DNA follows: TGTGCCAGCAGTTTAGAGGTGCATGGCTACACCTTC.

This clonotype was detected a few times. The chain combines TRBV14 with TRBJ2-1; 11 bases are shared with TRBD2. The V and J ends lost 1 base and 5 bases, in that order; junction bases with no gene match: 4. CDR1 and CDR2 from the germline V gene are SGHDN and FVKESK. The CDR3 totals 16 residues. The CDR3 coding sequence is TGTGCCAGCAGCCAAGCATGGGGACTAGCGGACAATGAGCAGTTCTTC. Its translation is CASSQAWGLADNEQFF.

The CDR3 DNA reads as TGTGCCAGCAGTCCCGGGTCTGTGCGGGGCTACAATGAGCAGTTCTTC. The encoded protein is CASSPGSVRGYNEQFF. This chain joins TRBV5-4 and TRBJ2-1, with D possibly TRBD2 on 6 matching bases. The V gene's germline CDR1 is SGHNT and CDR2 YYREEE (reference sequence). V gave up 5 bases and J gave up 3 bases, with 18 bases separating them. The CDR3 is 16 amino acids. Drawing the rest from reference TRBV5-4 and TRBJ2-1, the complete variable domain is ETGVTQSPTHLIKTRGQQVTLRCSSQSGHNTVSWYQQALGQGPQFIFQYYREEENGRGNFPPRFSGLQFPNYSSELNVNALELDDSALYLCASSPGSVRGYNEQFFGPGTRLTVL.

With regard to this clonotype: An end of the junction differs from the germline gene, which may be a read error. This chain connects TRBV9 to TRBJ2-4; TRBD2 might be the D (7 bases). The CDR3 consists of 16 residues. Germline V CDR1 and CDR2: SGDLS, YYNGEE. For the CDR3, the DNA is TGTGCCTGCAGCGTAGGGGGGGAGGCGACCCGTAAGGAGCAGTACTTC. Its translation is CACSVGGEATRKEQYF.

This clonotype has a count of ten or more. The chain links TRBV10-3 to TRBJ2-1, with TRBD1 identical over 8 bases. V gave up 4 bases and J gave up 3 bases; unmatched junction bases: 5. From germline, CDR1 is ENHRY and CDR2 SYGVKD. This CDR3 comprises 15 residues. The CDR3: CAISGAGGGYNEQFF. In DNA, the CDR3 is TGTGCCATCAGTGGCGCAGGGGGCGGCTACAATGAGCAGTTCTTC.

The CDR3 protein is CSVLRSPYEQYF. Here the CDR3 DNA reads TGCAGTGTTCTGAGATCCCCCTACGAGCAGTACTTC. The chain recombines TRBV20-1 with TRBJ2-7, with D unclear. The CDR3 has 12 amino acids. Germline CDR1 DFQATT, CDR2 SNEGSKA (reference sequence). V was pared by 7 bases and J by 2 bases, with 12 bases between.

To note about this clonotype: One base away lies a much larger clone, so this may be a sequencing read error. This chain links TRBV29-1 with TRBJ2-7; 9 nucleotides match TRBD2. CDR1 SQVTM and CDR2 ANQGSEA come from the germline V gene. CDR3 length: 13 amino acids. V lost 6 bases and J lost 5; bases outside the gene matches: 8. CDR3 sequence (DNA): TGCAGCGTCGTGGCTAGCGGGAACGACGAGCAGTACTTC. Amino acid sequence: CSVVASGNDEQYF.

V usage is TRBV20-1 and J usage is TRBJ1-2, with 8 bases aligning to TRBD1. From germline, CDR1 is DFQATT and CDR2 SNEGSKA (reference sequence). The length of the CDR3 is 14 residues. Trimming cost V 5 bases and J 0 bases; bases outside gene matches: 5. This CDR3 reads CSAGSTGANYGYTF. CDR3 coding DNA: TGCAGTGCTGGTTCGACAGGGGCTAACTATGGCTACACCTTC.

This chain links TRBV4-1 with TRBJ2-7; unclear D gene. The V gene's germline CDR1 is MGHRA and CDR2 YSYEKL. CDR3 length equals 14 residues. Trimming took off 1 base at V and 2 bases at J, with 9 bases between the two ends. In DNA, the CDR3 is TGCGCCAGCAGCCAAGTTGGTCTACCCTACGAGCAGTACTTC. Translating gives CASSQVGLPYEQYF.

The CDR3 is CAISGQQGVYNTEAFF. The DNA of the CDR3 is TGTGCCATCAGTGGGCAACAGGGTGTTTATAACACTGAAGCTTTCTTT. The chain couples TRBV10-3 to TRBJ1-1; a weak D match, TRBD1 (6 bases). Looked up from germline, CDR1 is ENHRY and CDR2 is SYGVKD. V lost 4 bases and J lost 2, with 17 bases in between. CDR3 length equals 16 residues.